Sequencing of this T cell receptor (beta chain) was carried out in a study of Ad26.COV2.S vaccination and SARS-CoV-2 variants (dated by TCRdb to 2020 to 2022). Describing the broader study: Vaccine-arm donors came from COV1001, a multicentre, randomized, double-blind, placebo-controlled phase I-IIa trial of Ad26.COV2.S in healthy adults. Ad26.COV2.S was administered intramuscularly at a dose of 5x10^10 or 1x10^11 viral particles, either as one shot or as two shots given 56 days apart. Sequencing of the TCRbeta repertoire served to evaluate the specificity and breadth of SARS-CoV-2-reactive T cell receptors following Ad26.COV2.S vaccination. The TCR-sequenced set comprised around 30 samples: roughly 19 Ad26.COV2.S vaccine recipients, 5 placebo recipients and 8 SARS-CoV-2 convalescent individuals. Participants in the trial were split at random into five groups of five each, receiving low-dose or high-dose Ad26.COV2.S once or twice, or else placebo on both occasions. Throughout the experiments and outcome assessment, investigators stayed blinded to trial group allocation. Paper-wide results and their limitations: Higher spike-specific TCR breadth was observed in Ad26.COV2.S recipients than in placebo recipients (P = 0.0014). The authors noted that total T cell responses may have been underestimated by the TCR breadth and depth analyses. Non-spike TCR breadth was comparable between vaccine and placebo recipients, consistent with the vaccine containing only spike. The study lacked the statistical power to compare responses across vaccine doses or regimens. Substantial breadth of spike-specific CD8+ and CD4+ T cell responses was reported after vaccination.

Counted from cysteine to phenylalanine, this CDR3 has 16 amino acids. Of all the DNA, just the CDR3 is kept, 48 bases in frame from base 1. V sheds 0 bases and J sheds 1 base, leaving 7 bases between their ends. CDR1 and CDR2, per the germline V gene (reference sequence), are LNHNV and YYDKDF. A note on this clone: Its antigen is currently not known. The input lacks base qualities; no much larger clone sits a single base away.

Sample treatment or condition, as interpreted from the label and publication: over 15 received Ad26.COV2.S at low or high dose, single or two shots; several received placebo; per-sample allocation not given. Repertoires of vaccine and placebo recipients were sequenced from samples taken on day 63 after the first injection. Cohort 1b enrolled about 25 adults aged 18-55 years at a single site in Boston, USA, between 29 July and 7 August 2020. As a vaccine, Ad26.COV2.S was a replication-incompetent adenovirus type 26 vector that expressed a prefusion-stabilized SARS-CoV-2 spike protein derived from the original Wuhan strain. The immunoSEQ Assay was used to sequence TCRbeta CDR3 regions. After extraction, genomic DNA underwent amplification by bias-controlled multiplex PCR, followed by high-throughput sequencing. Turning to the authors' computational methods: To quantify the absolute abundance of every unique TCRbeta CDR3 region, sequences were collapsed and filtered. T cell fraction was estimated by normalizing TCRbeta template counts to usable DNA, with usable DNA measured through amplification of reference genes found in all nucleated cells. Repertoire TCRs were annotated as SARS-CoV-2-specific by exact matching of V gene, CDR3 amino acid sequence and J gene to a known reactive TCR set. The reference SARS-CoV-2 TCR set was obtained from MIRA and was filtered for enrichment in COVID-19-positive ImmuneCODE repertoires, whereby public or cross-reactive TCRs were removed. Drawing on the MIRA antigens, annotated TCRs were analysed further at the level of specific ORF or position within ORF. Breadth was defined as the number of annotated unique rearrangements divided by the total number of unique productive rearrangements, and depth was defined as the summed frequency of the annotated unique rearrangements. Two-sided Wilcoxon rank-sum tests were applied when comparing TCR breadth between groups. In TCRdb, the immuneACCESS table is reduced to in-frame sequences with V and J assigned. These tables do not hold every clone; where another copy was compared, an unresolved V gene accounts for under half, and the others remain unexplained. The V and J calls and the clone size are those of that table, but D and trimming were determined from the DNA. A total of about 400,000 clones appear in this sample, around 89% of them only once. Over 1.5% of the sample is held by the ten biggest clonotypes.

The TCR was taken from a person aged 18 to 65 who received the Ad26.COV2.S COVID-19 vaccine or a placebo. The V gene is TRBV15 and the J gene is TRBJ2-6; no D gene call is confident. The sample consisted of peripheral blood, taken in a trial of Ad26.COV2.S vaccine versus placebo. The DNA is TGTGCCACCAGCAGAGAAGGCGATTCTGGGGCCAACGTCCTGACTTTC. This is translated as CATSREGDSGANVLTF.